This is a list of T cell receptor beta chains from one sample in a study of blood T cell repertoires in COVID-19. The table came from immunoSEQ multiplex PCR; TCRdb's copy has only in-frame clones and leaves some out. Of about 360,000 clones detected, around 84% appear once; the ten largest clones hold roughly 1.1%. The sequencing sample was made of peripheral blood. All receptors derive from a human donor with acute or convalescent COVID-19. The donor label of this sample is uncertain. Each CDR3 is given with its conserved first and last residue. Fields, in order: clone size, V gene, CDR3 protein. Clone size, where shown, is once, few, many, or a class for clones that have expanded.

NA	TRBV30	CAWSGQSNTEAFF
NA	TRBV6-1	CASSEGFGSSGNTIYF
NA	TRBV3-1/TRBV3-2	CASSQDVRTSSYNEQFF
NA	TRBV6-1	CASSVLGRLAGVSYNEQFF
NA	TRBV3-1/TRBV3-2	CASSQQGNTEAFF
NA	TRBV21-1	CASSKGIGQGNEQFF
NA	TRBV12-3/TRBV12-4	CASSRTGFTEAFF
NA	TRBV29-1	CSVEDGAYGYTF
NA	TRBV18	CASSPQRPDRGYGYTF
NA	TRBV20-1	CSARANGYTF
few	TRBV15	CATSRDNSGPYNEQFF
NA	TRBV13	CASSLGVTEAFF
NA	TRBV4-1	CASTSSPGQPDPNYGYTF
NA	TRBV7-9	CASSLQGDGYTF
NA	TRBV18	CASSPPRAGGYTF
NA	TRBV28	CASSPHSSGANVLTF
NA	TRBV5-1	CASSLGPGLYTEAFF
once	TRBV14	CASSQGRTGSRYEQYF
few	TRBV27	CASRALGEAFYGYTF
NA	TRBV25-1	CASSETSGPTYEQYF
NA	TRBV3-1/TRBV3-2	CASSQGIGDYGYTF
NA	TRBV5-1	CASRPGTGDSPLHF
NA	TRBV5-1	CASSLQGVSNQPQHF
NA	TRBV7-2	CASRSDGRGTEQYF
NA	TRBV7-9	CASSPKGVPGNTIYF
NA	TRBV28	CASSSSNEKLFF
few	TRBV5-8	CASSFFTYEQYF
NA	TRBV9	CASSVQRDWDNEQFF
NA	TRBV7-2	CASSLNTVQETQYF
once	TRBV12-3/TRBV12-4	CASSEWGGAFF
NA	TRBV28	CASRMSGGAYTQYF
NA	TRBV30	CAGVTAYEQYF
NA	TRBV12-3/TRBV12-4	CASSSRDYNEQFF
NA	TRBV5-1	CASGFGTVPSEKLFF
NA	TRBV28	CASREIVQGSYGYTF
NA	TRBV2	CASSWGGLSGNTIYF
many	TRBV12-3/TRBV12-4	CASNQGQGYGYTF
NA	TRBV5-6	CASSGTGAYNTEAFF
NA	TRBV15	CATSLSGNYEQYF
NA	TRBV2	CASSEEGGAVEKLFF
NA	TRBV5-1	CASSLVSRSAGGSSYEQYF